This T cell receptor beta chain was recorded in a study of blood T cell repertoires in COVID-19. Original processing methods: The authors estimated nucleated cell counts from reference gene primer amplification. Here immunoSEQ multiplex PCR was the method, and the copy in TCRdb shows in-frame clones only, minus some. From that table come the V and J calls and clone size; the DNA was used to work out D and trimming. The sample records some 200,000 clones, 85% to 90% being singletons. CDR1 SGHRS and CDR2 YFSETQ come from the germline V gene. Trimming stripped 4 bases from V and 6 bases from J, with 16 bases between. There are 15 residues in the CDR3.

The specimen was peripheral blood. This chain connects TRBV5-1 to TRBJ1-4; D is unclear. The receptor's source is a woman between 18 and 29 years old who had recovered from COVID-19. CDR3 loop: CASSVDQAPDEKLFF. The CDR3, as DNA: TGCGCCAGCAGCGTTGATCAGGCGCCCGATGAAAAACTGTTTTTT.